The rows below give T cell receptor beta chains drawn from one sample of a study of Ad26.COV2.S vaccination and SARS-CoV-2 variants. TCRdb's table, derived via immunoSEQ multiplex PCR, lists solely in-frame clones and lacks some. Found here are approximately 97,000 clones, 60% to 85% of them singletons; the top ten hold approximately 15%. The sequenced sample was peripheral blood, obtained after recovery from COVID-19. Source of these receptors: a human donor who had recovered from COVID-19. The CDR3 runs from the conserved cysteine through the conserved F or W. The D gene is left open where the match is weak. Clone sizes are given selectively: once, few, many, or a class where the clone is expanded.

CDR3aa: CASGLSGDEQYF; CDR3nt: TGTGCCAGCGGTTTAAGTGGGGACGAGCAGTACTTC; v_gene: TRBV6-2/TRBV6-3; j_gene: TRBJ2-7; abundance: once; d_gene: NA
CDR3aa: CAISTGTQNNYGYTF; CDR3nt: TGTGCCATCAGTACGGGAACACAGAATAACTATGGCTACACCTTC; v_gene: TRBV10-3; j_gene: TRBJ1-2; abundance: NA; d_gene: NA
CDR3aa: CASLQWTGGLDTQYF; CDR3nt: TGTGCCAGCCTACAATGGACAGGGGGCCTAGATACGCAGTATTTT; v_gene: TRBV28; j_gene: TRBJ2-3; abundance: once; d_gene: TRBD1
CDR3aa: CASSVGQGRPHEQYF; CDR3nt: TGTGCCAGCAGCGTGGGACAGGGGCGTCCCCACGAGCAGTACTTC; v_gene: TRBV11-2; j_gene: TRBJ2-7; abundance: NA; d_gene: TRBD1
CDR3aa: CASRGGLSTDTQYF; CDR3nt: TGTGCCAGCAGGGGGGGGCTAAGCACAGATACGCAGTATTTT; v_gene: TRBV5-6; j_gene: TRBJ2-3; abundance: NA; d_gene: NA
CDR3aa: CAWSVRLAGGREQYF; CDR3nt: TGTGCCTGGAGTGTTCGACTAGCGGGGGGGAGGGAGCAGTACTTC; v_gene: TRBV30; j_gene: TRBJ2-7; abundance: NA; d_gene: TRBD2
CDR3aa: CASSPGVYTEAFF; CDR3nt: TGCGCCAGCAGTCCCGGGGTATACACTGAAGCTTTCTTT; v_gene: TRBV10-1; j_gene: TRBJ1-1; abundance: NA; d_gene: NA
CDR3aa: CASSMEETQYF; CDR3nt: TGTGCCAGTAGTATGGAAGAGACCCAGTACTTC; v_gene: TRBV19; j_gene: TRBJ2-5; abundance: NA; d_gene: NA
CDR3aa: CASSVVTPGQTQYF; CDR3nt: TGTGCCAGCAGTGTTGTCACCCCCGGGCAGACCCAGTACTTC; v_gene: TRBV2; j_gene: TRBJ2-5; abundance: once; d_gene: NA
CDR3aa: CASSYTMTGAGEKLFF; CDR3nt: TGTGCCAGCAGTTATACGATGACAGGGGCGGGTGAAAAACTGTTTTTT; v_gene: TRBV6-5; j_gene: TRBJ1-4; abundance: NA; d_gene: TRBD1
CDR3aa: CASSQGVGPSVAQYF; CDR3nt: TGTGCCAGCAGCCAAGGGGTGGGTCCCTCGGTGGCCCAGTACTTC; v_gene: TRBV3-1/TRBV3-2; j_gene: TRBJ2-5; abundance: once; d_gene: NA
CDR3aa: CASSAGGTEAFF; CDR3nt: TGTGCCAGCAGCGCCGGGGGGACTGAAGCTTTCTTT; v_gene: TRBV3-1/TRBV3-2; j_gene: TRBJ1-1; abundance: NA; d_gene: NA
CDR3aa: CAMGTDNYGYTF; CDR3nt: TGTGCCATGGGGACAGATAACTATGGCTACACCTTC; v_gene: TRBV28; j_gene: TRBJ1-2; abundance: NA; d_gene: TRBD1
CDR3aa: CASSLIDNEQFF; CDR3nt: TGTGCCAGCAGCTTAATAGACAATGAGCAGTTCTTC; v_gene: TRBV7-9; j_gene: TRBJ2-1; abundance: NA; d_gene: NA
CDR3aa: CASSLAWQGRGPNEQFF; CDR3nt: TGCGCCAGCAGCTTGGCCTGGCAGGGACGGGGGCCCAATGAGCAGTTCTTC; v_gene: TRBV5-1; j_gene: TRBJ2-1; abundance: NA; d_gene: NA
CDR3aa: CASSYQGPGELFF; CDR3nt: TGTGCCAGCAGCTACCAAGGTCCCGGGGAGCTGTTTTTT; v_gene: TRBV7-3; j_gene: TRBJ2-2; abundance: NA; d_gene: NA
CDR3aa: CASSQVGSPLHF; CDR3nt: TGCGCCAGCAGCCAAGTTGGTTCACCCCTCCACTTT; v_gene: TRBV4-1; j_gene: TRBJ1-6; abundance: NA; d_gene: NA
CDR3aa: CASSEAEGSSFLRMFYGYTF; CDR3nt: TGTGCCAGCAGTGAAGCCGAGGGGTCCTCCTTCCTACGCATGTTCTATGGCTACACCTTC; v_gene: TRBV2; j_gene: TRBJ1-2; abundance: NA; d_gene: NA
CDR3aa: CASSPGASFDNEQFF; CDR3nt: TGTGCCAGCTCACCGGGGGCCTCCTTCGACAATGAGCAGTTCTTC; v_gene: TRBV18; j_gene: TRBJ2-1; abundance: NA; d_gene: NA
CDR3aa: CASSDLGAPTPYNEQFF; CDR3nt: TGTGCCAGCAGTGACCTCGGGGCCCCAACACCTTACAATGAGCAGTTCTTC; v_gene: TRBV6-4; j_gene: TRBJ2-1; abundance: NA; d_gene: NA
CDR3aa: CASSDGYRINEQFF; CDR3nt: TGTGCCAGCAGTGATGGGTACCGTATCAATGAGCAGTTCTTC; v_gene: TRBV6-1; j_gene: TRBJ2-1; abundance: NA; d_gene: NA
CDR3aa: CASSRQGWTEAFF; CDR3nt: TGTGCCAGCAGCCGACAGGGATGGACTGAAGCTTTCTTT; v_gene: TRBV7-9; j_gene: TRBJ1-1; abundance: NA; d_gene: TRBD1
CDR3aa: CASSLTGTSTEAFF; CDR3nt: TGCGCCAGCAGCTTAACGGGGACAAGCACTGAAGCTTTCTTT; v_gene: TRBV5-1; j_gene: TRBJ1-1; abundance: NA; d_gene: NA
CDR3aa: CASSQIELETQYF; CDR3nt: TGTGCCAGCAGCCAAATAGAGTTGGAGACCCAGTACTTC; v_gene: TRBV3-1/TRBV3-2; j_gene: TRBJ2-5; abundance: NA; d_gene: NA
CDR3aa: CASSRGQGRDEQYF; CDR3nt: TGTGCCAGCAGCCGGGGACAGGGGAGAGACGAGCAGTACTTC; v_gene: TRBV3-1/TRBV3-2; j_gene: TRBJ2-7; abundance: NA; d_gene: TRBD1
CDR3aa: CASSFRRPGPKDTQYF; CDR3nt: TGCGCCAGCAGCTTTAGAAGACCGGGGCCAAAAGATACGCAGTATTTT; v_gene: TRBV5-1; j_gene: TRBJ2-3; abundance: NA; d_gene: NA
CDR3aa: CASSLNIMGVLTF; CDR3nt: TGTGCCAGCAGTTTAAACATAATGGGCGTCCTGACTTTC; v_gene: TRBV28; j_gene: TRBJ2-6; abundance: NA; d_gene: NA
CDR3aa: CASSLGNPNYGYTF; CDR3nt: TGTGCCAGCAGCTTGGGAAACCCTAACTATGGCTACACCTTC; v_gene: TRBV2; j_gene: TRBJ1-2; abundance: NA; d_gene: NA
CDR3aa: CASSAETGGTEAFF; CDR3nt: TGCGCCAGCAGCGCAGAGACAGGGGGCACTGAAGCTTTCTTT; v_gene: TRBV5-1; j_gene: TRBJ1-1; abundance: NA; d_gene: TRBD1
CDR3aa: CASSLLGQGDSQPQHF; CDR3nt: TGTGCCAGCTCGCTCCTTGGACAGGGGGATAGTCAGCCCCAGCATTTT; v_gene: TRBV18; j_gene: TRBJ1-5; abundance: NA; d_gene: TRBD1
CDR3aa: CAITGQARGGEAFF; CDR3nt: TGTGCCATCACTGGACAGGCCCGGGGCGGTGAAGCTTTCTTT; v_gene: TRBV10-3; j_gene: TRBJ1-1; abundance: NA; d_gene: TRBD1
CDR3aa: CASSTHGERETQYF; CDR3nt: TGTGCCAGCAGTACACACGGGGAGCGAGAGACCCAGTACTTC; v_gene: TRBV6-5; j_gene: TRBJ2-5; abundance: NA; d_gene: NA
CDR3aa: CASSLKETQYF; CDR3nt: TGTGCCAGCAGCTTGAAGGAGACCCAGTACTTC; v_gene: TRBV11-2; j_gene: TRBJ2-5; abundance: NA; d_gene: NA
CDR3aa: CSASSDRSNEQYF; CDR3nt: TGCAGCGCCTCCTCGGACAGGAGCAACGAGCAGTACTTC; v_gene: TRBV29-1; j_gene: TRBJ2-7; abundance: few; d_gene: TRBD1
CDR3aa: CASSPGTSGFTDTQYF; CDR3nt: TGTGCCAGCAGCCCGGGGACTAGCGGCTTCACAGATACGCAGTATTTT; v_gene: TRBV7-2; j_gene: TRBJ2-3; abundance: NA; d_gene: TRBD2
CDR3aa: CASKLTAGTGNNEQFF; CDR3nt: TGCGCCAGCAAGTTGACCGCCGGGACAGGCAACAATGAGCAGTTCTTC; v_gene: TRBV5-1; j_gene: TRBJ2-1; abundance: few; d_gene: TRBD1
CDR3aa: CASSPRQPNSYEQYF; CDR3nt: TGTGCCAGCAGCCCCAGACAGCCTAACTCCTACGAGCAGTACTTC; v_gene: TRBV11-3; j_gene: TRBJ2-7; abundance: NA; d_gene: NA
CDR3aa: CASSRDRYEAFF; CDR3nt: TGTGCCAGCAGCCGGGACAGGTATGAAGCTTTCTTT; v_gene: TRBV5-6; j_gene: TRBJ1-1; abundance: NA; d_gene: TRBD1
CDR3aa: CASRDEGSYEQYF; CDR3nt: TGTGCCAGCAGGGACGAAGGGTCCTACGAGCAGTACTTC; v_gene: TRBV2; j_gene: TRBJ2-7; abundance: NA; d_gene: NA
CDR3aa: CASSQAGVTPFEAFF; CDR3nt: TGTGCCAGCAGCCAAGCTGGGGTGACTCCGTTTGAAGCTTTCTTT; v_gene: TRBV4-2; j_gene: TRBJ1-1; abundance: NA; d_gene: NA
CDR3aa: CASSEQGQGTSPLHF; CDR3nt: TGTGCCAGCAGTGAACAAGGACAGGGAACTTCACCCCTCCACTTT; v_gene: TRBV6-1; j_gene: TRBJ1-6; abundance: NA; d_gene: TRBD1
CDR3aa: CASSLNMAGGSDEQFF; CDR3nt: TGTGCCAGCAGCTTAAATATGGCGGGGGGCTCCGATGAGCAGTTCTTC; v_gene: TRBV7-2; j_gene: TRBJ2-1; abundance: NA; d_gene: TRBD2
CDR3aa: CASRPNAGQAGDEQYF; CDR3nt: TGTGCCAGCAGACCGAACGCGGGACAGGCAGGAGACGAGCAGTACTTC; v_gene: TRBV28; j_gene: TRBJ2-7; abundance: NA; d_gene: TRBD1
CDR3aa: CASRVNTGVRETQYF; CDR3nt: TGCGCCAGCCGCGTGAATACAGGGGTTCGAGAGACCCAGTACTTC; v_gene: TRBV5-1; j_gene: TRBJ2-5; abundance: NA; d_gene: TRBD1
CDR3aa: CASSYSSGGGTDTQYF; CDR3nt: TGTGCCAGCAGCTATTCGAGTGGTGGTGGCACAGATACGCAGTATTTT; v_gene: TRBV7-2; j_gene: TRBJ2-3; abundance: NA; d_gene: NA
CDR3aa: CASSWDGTESREQYF; CDR3nt: TGCGCCAGCAGCTGGGACGGGACAGAATCACGCGAGCAGTACTTC; v_gene: TRBV5-1; j_gene: TRBJ2-7; abundance: few; d_gene: TRBD1
CDR3aa: CASSRGGATNEKLFF; CDR3nt: TGTGCCAGCAGTCGGGGAGGGGCAACTAATGAAAAACTGTTTTTT; v_gene: TRBV27; j_gene: TRBJ1-4; abundance: NA; d_gene: NA
CDR3aa: CASGYSNQPQHF; CDR3nt: TGTGCCAGTGGCTATAGCAATCAGCCCCAGCATTTT; v_gene: TRBV19; j_gene: TRBJ1-5; abundance: NA; d_gene: NA
CDR3aa: CAGCEGAEGPVNEQFF; CDR3nt: TGTGCCGGCTGCGAGGGGGCGGAGGGTCCCGTGAATGAGCAGTTCTTC; v_gene: TRBV6-4; j_gene: TRBJ2-1; abundance: NA; d_gene: NA
CDR3aa: CASSLAWTSGGAGYNEQFF; CDR3nt: TGTGCCAGCAGCCTCGCCTGGACTAGCGGGGGGGCCGGATACAATGAGCAGTTCTTC; v_gene: TRBV4-2; j_gene: TRBJ2-1; abundance: few; d_gene: TRBD2
CDR3aa: CASSFGGLYEQYF; CDR3nt: TGTGCCAGCAGCTTCGGGGGCCTCTACGAGCAGTACTTC; v_gene: TRBV7-9; j_gene: TRBJ2-7; abundance: NA; d_gene: NA
CDR3aa: CASSPGDRANTEAFF; CDR3nt: TGCGCCAGCAGCCCAGGGGACAGGGCGAACACTGAAGCTTTCTTT; v_gene: TRBV5-1; j_gene: TRBJ1-1; abundance: NA; d_gene: TRBD1
CDR3aa: CASSPTSDTYGYTF; CDR3nt: TGTGCCAGCAGCCCCACCTCGGACACCTATGGCTACACCTTC; v_gene: TRBV11-3; j_gene: TRBJ1-2; abundance: NA; d_gene: NA
CDR3aa: CASSKQGLYSNQPQHF; CDR3nt: TGTGCCAGTAGTAAACAGGGACTCTATAGCAATCAGCCCCAGCATTTT; v_gene: TRBV19; j_gene: TRBJ1-5; abundance: NA; d_gene: NA
CDR3aa: CASSVATGTGGFDEQFF; CDR3nt: TGTGCCAGCAGCGTAGCTACGGGGACAGGGGGCTTTGATGAGCAGTTCTTC; v_gene: TRBV9; j_gene: TRBJ2-1; abundance: NA; d_gene: TRBD1
CDR3aa: CASKFIGAGQPQHF; CDR3nt: TGTGCCAGCAAGTTTATAGGGGCTGGGCAGCCCCAGCATTTT; v_gene: TRBV27; j_gene: TRBJ1-5; abundance: NA; d_gene: NA